The next 7 T cell receptor beta chains were all read from a single sample in a study of blood T cells in healthy people across ages. With a J-beta primer mix and a sample-barcoded 5' primer, a second PCR ran about 6 to 11 cycles. One entry per CDR3 protein, called by TCRdb with MiXCR from the 5' RACE reads. The table shows hundreds of thousands of distinct CDR3 sequences, with roughly 43% occurring only once. The material sequenced was blood. The receptors originated from a man older than 75 in good health.

This sequence joins TRBV6-5 and TRBJ2-3, with D possibly TRBD2 on 5 matching bases. The germline V and J ends were trimmed by 2 bases and 0 bases, with 15 bases remaining between them. CDR1 MNHEY and CDR2 SVGAGI come from the germline V gene. The CDR3 is made up of 17 amino acids. CDR3 sequence: CASSYSSISASTDTQYF. As DNA, the CDR3 is TGTGCCAGCAGTTACAGTTCGATTAGCGCTAGCACAGATACGCAGTATTTT.

This clonotype has a handful of counts. The V and J genes are TRBV12-3 or TRBV12-4 and TRBJ1-5; TRBD1 might be the D (5 bases). V lost 4 bases, J lost 6 bases, and 7 bases lay in between. The CDR3 is 12 amino acids. Here the CDR3 reads CASSSGGQPQHF. The CDR3 bases are TGTGCCAGCAGTTCTGGGGGTCAGCCCCAGCATTTT.

At least ten counts were recorded for this clonotype. The gene calls are TRBV7-2 and TRBJ2-7; 9 bases are shared with TRBD1. Germline V CDR1 and CDR2: SGHTA, FQGNSA. The CDR3 runs to 15 residues. Trimming removed 0 bases from V and 4 bases from J; junction bases left unmatched: 4. Written as DNA, the CDR3 is TGTGCCAGCAGCTTAGCGGGGACAGGGACGTACGAGCAGTACTTC. This codes for CASSLAGTGTYEQYF. Drawing the rest from reference TRBV7-2 and TRBJ2-7, the complete variable domain is GAGVSQSPSNKVTEKGKDVELRCDPISGHTALYWYRQSLGQGLEFLIYFQGNSAPDKSGLPSDRFSAERTGGSVSTLTIQRTQQEDSAVYLCASSLAGTGTYEQYFGPGTRLTVT.

At least ten counts were recorded for this clonotype. The V call is TRBV7-6, the J call TRBJ1-2; 8 nucleotides match TRBD1. V was pared by 5 bases and J by 11 bases, with 10 bases of the junction left unmatched. This CDR3 spans 13 amino acids. Germline V gene lookup returns CDR1 SGHVS and CDR2 FNYEAQ. The CDR3 spells CASSPGQGREYTF. The CDR3 DNA reads TGTGCCAGCAGCCCCGGACAGGGTCGCGAGTACACCTTC.

This clonotype was counted only a few times. This chain connects TRBV4-2 to TRBJ1-1; 8 bases line up with TRBD1. The CDR3 sequence is 14 residues long. V shed 5 bases, J shed 3 bases, and the junction held 5 bases outside the gene matches. Germline V CDR1 and CDR2: LGHNA, YNFKEQ. The CDR3 nucleotides are TGTGCCAGCAGCTCCCAGGGGGCGGACACTGAAGCTTTCTTT. This translates into CASSSQGADTEAFF.

This clonotype showed up just a few times. V gene TRBV11-2 combines with J gene TRBJ2-7, with D possibly being TRBD1 (6 bases). Trimming stripped 5 bases from V and 2 bases from J, with 19 bases between. The CDR3 runs to 16 residues. Germline loops: CDR1 SGHAT, CDR2 FQNNGV. CDR3 nucleotides: TGTGCCAGCAGCATCGACAGGTCCCCAACCACCTACGAGCAGTACTTC. It yields the protein CASSIDRSPTTYEQYF.

The chain recombines TRBV6-6 with TRBJ2-1; D not resolved. This CDR3 has 15 residues. Germline V gives CDR1 MNHNY, CDR2 SVGAGI (reference sequence). V gave up 2 bases and J gave up 0 bases, with 8 bases separating them. CDR3 sequence: CASSYPQSSYNEQFF. In nucleotides, the CDR3 is TGTGCCAGCAGTTACCCACAGAGCTCCTACAATGAGCAGTTCTTC.